This T cell receptor beta chain derives from a study of control samples from healthy donors and cancer patients. The CDR3 loop spans 14 amino acids. Germline V gene data show CDR1 as KGHSH and CDR2 as LQKENI. Trimming shortened V by 4 bases and J by 6 bases, and 10 bases separated the two germline ends. Assay used: immunoSEQ multiplex PCR; TCRdb lists only in-frame clones, some missing. This table lists around 190,000 clones. Input material: blood. This clonotype originated in a woman aged 30 to 39 in good health. The chain is built from TRBV18 and TRBJ1-6, with D perhaps TRBD1 (5 bases). For the CDR3, the DNA is TGTGCCAGCTCACGAATCAGGGTTAATTCACCCCTCCACTTT. This translates into CASSRIRVNSPLHF.